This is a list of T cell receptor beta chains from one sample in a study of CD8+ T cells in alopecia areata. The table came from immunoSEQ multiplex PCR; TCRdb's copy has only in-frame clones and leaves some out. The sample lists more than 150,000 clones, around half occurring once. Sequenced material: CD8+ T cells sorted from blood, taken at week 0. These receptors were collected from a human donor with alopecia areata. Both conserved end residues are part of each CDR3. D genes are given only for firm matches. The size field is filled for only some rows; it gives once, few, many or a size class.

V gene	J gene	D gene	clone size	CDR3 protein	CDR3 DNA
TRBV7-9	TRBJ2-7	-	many	CASSLDGLPDEQYF	TGTGCCAGCAGCTTGGACGGGCTTCCGGACGAGCAGTACTTC
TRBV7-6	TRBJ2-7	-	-	CASSLWRESYEQYF	TGTGCCAGCAGCTTATGGAGGGAATCCTACGAGCAGTACTTC
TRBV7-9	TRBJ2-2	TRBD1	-	CASTGGPWTGELFF	TGTGCCTCGACAGGGGGCCCTTGGACCGGGGAGCTGTTTTTT
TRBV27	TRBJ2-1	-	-	CASSFVQLDEQFF	TGTGCCAGCAGTTTCGTACAGCTCGATGAGCAGTTCTTC
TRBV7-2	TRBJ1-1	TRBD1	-	CASSLAGGSLDEAFF	TGTGCCAGCAGCTTAGCAGGGGGCAGTTTGGATGAAGCTTTCTTT
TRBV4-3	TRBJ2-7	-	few	CASSQVPNYEQYF	TGCGCCAGCAGCCAAGTTCCCAATTACGAGCAGTACTTC
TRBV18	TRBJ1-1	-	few	CASSPLTTEAFF	TGTGCCAGCTCACCGTTGACCACTGAAGCTTTCTTT
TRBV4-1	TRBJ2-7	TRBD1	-	CASSQDGQGISEQYF	TGCGCCAGCAGCCAAGATGGACAGGGAATTAGCGAGCAGTACTTC
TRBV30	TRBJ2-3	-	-	CAWSTTGTDTQYF	TGTGCCTGGAGTACTACAGGGACAGATACGCAGTATTTT
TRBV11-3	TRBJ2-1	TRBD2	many	CASSGTSGGEHNEQFF	TGTGCCAGCAGCGGGACTAGCGGGGGGGAACACAATGAGCAGTTCTTC
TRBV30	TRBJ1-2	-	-	CAWTPDSYGYTF	TGTGCCTGGACCCCCGACAGTTATGGCTACACCTTC
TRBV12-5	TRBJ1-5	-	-	CASGMTDNQPQHF	TGTGCTAGTGGCATGACAGACAATCAGCCCCAGCATTTT
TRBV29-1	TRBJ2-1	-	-	CSDYPTGYEQFF	TGCAGCGACTACCCCACAGGTTATGAGCAGTTCTTC
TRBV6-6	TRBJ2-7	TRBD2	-	CASSFTSGGTYEQYF	TGTGCCAGCAGCTTCACTAGCGGGGGAACCTACGAGCAGTACTTC
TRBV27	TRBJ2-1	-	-	CASSLSVSRRSEQFF	TGTGCCAGCAGTTTGTCTGTCTCTCGCCGGTCTGAGCAGTTCTTC
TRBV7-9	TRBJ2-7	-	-	CASSLGPGFSYEQYF	TGTGCCAGCAGCTTAGGACCTGGATTCTCCTACGAGCAGTACTTC
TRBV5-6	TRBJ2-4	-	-	CASSLKTGTGSRYF	TGTGCCAGCAGCTTAAAGACCGGGACCGGGAGTCGGTACTTC
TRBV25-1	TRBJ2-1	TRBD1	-	CASSAAGTGSEQFF	TGTGCCAGCAGTGCGGCCGGGACAGGGAGTGAGCAGTTCTTC
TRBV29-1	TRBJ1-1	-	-	CSVVDIWAFF	TGCAGCGTTGTGGACATATGGGCTTTCTTT
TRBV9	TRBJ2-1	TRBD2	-	CASSVTGSGGLRNEQFF	TGTGCCAGCAGCGTAACTGGGTCGGGGGGGCTGCGAAATGAGCAGTTCTTC
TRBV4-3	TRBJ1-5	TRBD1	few	CASSRDRGGNQPQHF	TGCGCCAGCAGCCGCGACAGGGGAGGCAATCAGCCCCAGCATTTT
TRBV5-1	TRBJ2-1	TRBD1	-	CASSQGQGRINEQFF	TGCGCCAGCAGTCAGGGACAGGGGAGGATAAATGAGCAGTTCTTC
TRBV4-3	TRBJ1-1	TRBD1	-	CASSQDGTVTTEAFF	TGCGCCAGCAGCCAAGATGGGACAGTGACCACTGAAGCTTTCTTT
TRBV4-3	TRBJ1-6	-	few	CASSQEGALAPLHF	TGCGCCAGCAGCCAAGAAGGCGCACTGGCACCCCTCCACTTT
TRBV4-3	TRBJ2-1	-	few	CASSQDPRWTTYNEQFF	TGCGCCAGCAGCCAAGATCCCCGTTGGACTACCTACAATGAGCAGTTCTTC
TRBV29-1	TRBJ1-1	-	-	CSVDAWQATEAFF	TGCAGCGTTGACGCTTGGCAGGCCACTGAAGCTTTCTTT
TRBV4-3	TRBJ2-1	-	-	CASSQEPDNEQFF	TGCGCCAGCAGCCAAGAACCGGACAATGAGCAGTTCTTC
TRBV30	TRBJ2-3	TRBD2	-	CAWSSGGAGDTQYF	TGTGCCTGGAGTTCCGGGGGGGCCGGAGATACGCAGTATTTT
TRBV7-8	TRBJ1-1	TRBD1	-	CASSLGDRGLFAFF	TGTGCCAGCAGCTTAGGGGACAGGGGTCTCTTCGCTTTCTTT
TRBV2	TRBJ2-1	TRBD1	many	CASRVGTGDYNEQFF	TGTGCCAGCAGGGTAGGGACAGGGGACTACAATGAGCAGTTCTTC
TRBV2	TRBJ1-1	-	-	CASSTARQLSF	TGTGCCAGCAGTACCGCCAGACAGCTCTCCTTT
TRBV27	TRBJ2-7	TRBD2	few	CASSWTSGHEQYF	TGTGCCAGCAGTTGGACTAGCGGCCACGAGCAGTACTTC
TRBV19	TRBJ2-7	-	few	CASRSGQEQYF	TGTGCCAGTAGAAGTGGGCAGGAGCAGTACTTC
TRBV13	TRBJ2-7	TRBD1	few	CASSRRGQGTIYEQYF	TGTGCCAGCAGCAGAAGGGGACAGGGAACGATCTACGAGCAGTACTTC
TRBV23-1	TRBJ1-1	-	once	CASSQSWRVSEAFF	TGCGCCAGCAGTCAATCGTGGAGGGTAAGTGAAGCTTTCTTT
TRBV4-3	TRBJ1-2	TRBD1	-	CASSQGDDRAGGYTF	TGCGCCAGCAGCCAAGGCGACGACAGGGCGGGCGGCTACACCTTC
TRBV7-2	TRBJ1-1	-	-	CASSFSNTEAFF	TGTGCCAGCAGCTTTTCAAACACTGAAGCTTTCTTT
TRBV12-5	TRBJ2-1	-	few	CASGPARDKNNEQFF	TGTGCTAGTGGCCCTGCCCGGGACAAGAACAATGAGCAGTTCTTC
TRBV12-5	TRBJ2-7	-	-	CASGLELSGIGEQYF	TGTGCTAGTGGTTTGGAACTGTCAGGGATAGGAGAGCAGTACTTC
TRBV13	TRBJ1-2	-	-	CATREYAGYTF	TGTGCCACCCGGGAATATGCTGGCTACACCTTC
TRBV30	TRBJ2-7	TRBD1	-	CAWSQDRPPDEQYF	TGTGCCTGGAGTCAGGACAGGCCTCCGGACGAGCAGTACTTC
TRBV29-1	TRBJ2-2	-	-	CSVPLAGELFF	TGCAGCGTTCCCCTTGCGGGGGAGCTGTTTTTT
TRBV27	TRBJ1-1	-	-	CASSLPGRGNTEAFF	TGTGCCAGCAGCCTCCCGGGCAGGGGGAACACTGAAGCTTTCTTT
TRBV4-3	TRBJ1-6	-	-	CASSQAIRDLGSPLHF	TGCGCCAGCAGCCAAGCAATAAGGGATTTGGGGTCACCCCTCCACTTT
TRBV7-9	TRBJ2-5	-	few	CASSAPGGSTQETQYF	TGTGCCAGCAGCGCCCCTGGAGGGAGCACGCAAGAGACCCAGTACTTC
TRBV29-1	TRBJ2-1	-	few	CSVALGQLSYNEQFF	TGCAGCGTTGCTTTGGGGCAGCTCTCCTACAATGAGCAGTTCTTC
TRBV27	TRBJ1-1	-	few	CASSFRAGTEAFF	TGTGCCAGCAGTTTTCGGGCAGGCACTGAAGCTTTCTTT
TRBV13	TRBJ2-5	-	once	CASSLEGTQYF	TGTGCCAGCAGCTTAGAGGGGACCCAGTACTTC
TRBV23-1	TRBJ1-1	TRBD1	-	CASSQDPTGDTEAFF	TGCGCCAGCAGCCAAGATCCAACAGGGGACACTGAAGCTTTCTTT
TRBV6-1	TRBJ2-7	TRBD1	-	CASRDRSYEQYF	TGTGCCAGCAGGGACAGGTCCTACGAGCAGTACTTC
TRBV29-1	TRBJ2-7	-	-	CSVEEQDSHYEQYF	TGCAGCGTTGAAGAGCAAGACAGCCACTACGAGCAGTACTTC
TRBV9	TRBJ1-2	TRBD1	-	CASSVGTEPKNYGYTF	TGTGCCAGCAGCGTCGGGACAGAACCTAAAAACTATGGCTACACCTTC